These 23 T cell receptor beta chains came from one sample sequenced in a study of control samples from healthy donors and cancer patients. Clones were read by immunoSEQ multiplex PCR, and TCRdb kept only the in-frame ones, dropping some. The data show just over 30,000 clones, approximately 94% seen once. Material: blood. These receptor sequences come from a man aged 60 to 75 in good health.

The J gene is TRBJ2-3, the V gene TRBV12-3 or TRBV12-4; no clear D. V lost 2 bases, J lost 6 bases, and 9 bases lay in between. The CDR3 consists of 13 residues. CDR3 DNA: TGTGCCAGCAGTTTAAGCCTAGGCGATACGCAGTATTTT. The encoded protein is CASSLSLGDTQYF.

The chain combines TRBV6-1 with TRBJ1-1; 7 nucleotides agree with TRBD1. Trimming took 2 bases from V and 4 from J; bases not matched to a gene: 7. This CDR3 contains 15 residues. Looked up from germline, CDR1 is MNHNS and CDR2 is SASEGT. The CDR3 nucleotides are TGTGCCAGCAGTGAAAGTCGACAGGGACTCACTGAAGCTTTCTTT. Amino acid sequence: CASSESRQGLTEAFF.

V gene TRBV30 combines with J gene TRBJ1-4; unclear D gene. Germline V gene data show CDR1 as GTSNPN and CDR2 as SVGIG (reference sequence). The V end was cut by 1 base, the J end by 8 bases, with 11 bases between. The CDR3 is made up of 13 amino acids. CDR3: CAWSAGGTEKLFF. CDR3 DNA: TGTGCCTGGAGTGCAGGAGGTACGGAAAAACTGTTTTTT.

In its sample, this clone was seen a few times. This chain connects TRBV18 to TRBJ1-1; D gene unclear. The CDR3 contains 14 residues. The ends were cut back, 2 bases at V and 4 bases at J, with 11 bases in the middle. Looked up from germline, CDR1 is KGHSH and CDR2 is LQKENI. The CDR3 sequence: CASSPNQVGTEAFF. For the CDR3, the DNA is TGTGCCAGCTCACCAAACCAGGTTGGCACTGAAGCTTTCTTT.

This sequence joins TRBV4-1 and TRBJ1-5; tentative D call: TRBD1 (5 bases). Germline V lookup: CDR1 MGHRA, CDR2 YSYEKL. V gave up 3 bases and J gave up 4 bases, with 10 bases separating them. The CDR3 loop spans 14 amino acids. This chain's CDR3 is CASSHSGGNQPQHF. The DNA of the CDR3 is TGCGCCAGCAGCCATAGCGGGGGGAATCAGCCCCAGCATTTT.

V usage is TRBV18 and J usage is TRBJ2-7; 11 nucleotides line up with TRBD2. CDR1 is KGHSH and CDR2 is LQKENI in the germline V gene. With V trimmed by 6 bases and J by 3 bases, 7 bases remained unmatched. The CDR3 spans 15 residues. Written as DNA, the CDR3 is TGTGCCAGCTCGCAAACTAGCGGGGGATTCTACGAGCAGTACTTC. Its translation: CASSQTSGGFYEQYF.

This chain joins TRBV3-1 (or the pseudogene TRBV3-2) and TRBJ1-5, with 8 bases matching TRBD1. The CDR3 contains 18 residues. The germline V gene has CDR1 LGHDT and CDR2 YNNKEL (reference sequence). Trimming removed 0 bases from V and 3 bases from J; junction bases left unmatched: 10. The CDR3 reads CASSQDRGQKTYNQPQHF. The CDR3, as DNA: TGTGCCAGCAGCCAAGACAGGGGGCAGAAAACCTACAATCAGCCCCAGCATTTT.

The chain recombines TRBV5-4 with TRBJ2-1, with TRBD2 matching over 7 bases. The ends lost 4 bases at V and 3 bases at J; junction bases unmatched: 4. CDR3 length: 14 amino acids. Per the germline V gene, CDR1 is SGHNT and CDR2 is YYREEE (reference sequence). The DNA of the CDR3 is TGTGCCAGCAGCCTCGGGGGGAGCTACAATGAGCAGTTCTTC. This gives the protein CASSLGGSYNEQFF.

As concerns this clone: An end of the junction does not agree with germline; a read error may underlie this. The chain recombines TRBV7-6 with TRBJ2-1, with TRBD1 matching over 7 bases. This CDR3 comprises 15 residues. In germline, CDR1 is SGHVS, CDR2 FNYEAQ. The CDR3 DNA reads TGTGCCAGCAGCGGACAGGACAGCTCCCACAATGAGCAGTTCTTC. Translation: CASSGQDSSHNEQFF.

This chain connects TRBV14 to TRBJ1-2; perhaps TRBD1 as D (5 bases). V dropped 1 base and J dropped 4 bases, with 7 bases sitting between them. The CDR3 length is 13 residues. Germline CDR1 SGHDN, CDR2 FVKESK. The CDR3 protein is CASSQGGVYGYTF. The CDR3 nucleotides are TGTGCCAGCAGCCAAGGAGGGGTCTATGGCTACACCTTC.

The CDR3 DNA is TGTGCCAGCTCCCTCGGGTACCGAAACACTGAAGCTTTCTTT. This codes for CASSLGYRNTEAFF. The J gene is TRBJ1-1, the V gene TRBV18; D is unclear. The length of the CDR3 is 14 residues. The V and J ends lost 6 bases and 2 bases respectively, with 13 bases between them. The germline V gene encodes CDR1 KGHSH and CDR2 LQKENI.

The table lists this clone with a count of one. The chain joins TRBV27 to TRBJ1-1; 7 bases align to TRBD1. The CDR3 is made up of 13 amino acids. Losses at the gene ends were 2 bases for V and 6 bases for J; bases not matched to a gene: 3. CDR1 and CDR2 (germline): MNHEY, SMNVEV (reference sequence). CDR3 in DNA: TGTGCCAGCAGTTTAACAGGGGCCCCTGAAGCTTTCTTT. Translating it yields CASSLTGAPEAFF.

The chain is built from TRBV6-5 and TRBJ1-2, with D tentatively TRBD1 (5 bases). This CDR3 region has 13 residues. V shed 4 bases and J shed 8 bases, with 14 bases lying between them. Germline values: CDR1 MNHEY, CDR2 SVGAGI. The CDR3 spells CASSSGAYGGYTF. Written as DNA, the CDR3 is TGTGCCAGCAGTTCCGGGGCCTATGGCGGCTACACCTTC.

This rearrangement joins TRBV5-1 to TRBJ2-5; D is ambiguous. The germline V gene has CDR1 SGHRS and CDR2 YFSETQ. V was trimmed by 0 bases and J by 2 bases, leaving 8 bases between them. This CDR3 contains 14 residues. CDR3 amino acids: CASSLGGVQETQYF. CDR3 DNA sequence: TGCGCCAGCAGCTTGGGTGGGGTGCAAGAGACCCAGTACTTC.

This clone appeared once. The chain combines TRBV19 with TRBJ1-6; D not certain. The CDR3 totals 10 residues. Looked up from germline, CDR1 is LNHDA and CDR2 is SQIVND (reference sequence). CDR3 DNA: TGTGGAGATACGAACTCACCCCTCCACTTT. Translated: CGDTNSPLHF.

The chain recombines TRBV7-9 with TRBJ1-4; 7 bases align to TRBD1. The CDR3 has 14 amino acids. Germline V gene data show CDR1 as SEHNR and CDR2 as FQNEAQ (reference sequence). Germline trimming cut 5 bases from V and 4 bases from J; bases unmatched to any gene: 4. CDR3 sequence reads: CASSQTGFNEKLFF. Written as DNA, the CDR3 is TGTGCCAGCAGCCAGACAGGGTTTAATGAAAAACTGTTTTTT.

This clone has a single count. The rearrangement links TRBV4-1 to TRBJ1-2; D call uncertain. The germline V gene encodes CDR1 MGHRA and CDR2 YSYEKL. The length of the CDR3 is 13 residues. Trimming left V 3 bases short and J 4 bases short, with 9 bases between. The CDR3 reads CASSQATGYGYTF. The DNA of the CDR3 is TGCGCCAGCAGCCAGGCTACCGGCTATGGCTACACCTTC.

The J gene is TRBJ1-6, the V gene TRBV30, with D unclear. Trimming took 0 bases from V and 6 from J, leaving 9 bases between them. The germline V gene has CDR1 GTSNPN and CDR2 SVGIG (reference sequence). There are 14 residues in the CDR3. The CDR3 region has the DNA TGTGCCTGGAGTGTACGAACAGTTAATTCACCCCTCCACTTT. Translating gives CAWSVRTVNSPLHF.

The V and J genes are TRBV4-3 and TRBJ2-7, with 9 bases that match TRBD2. CDR3 length: 15 amino acids. The germline CDR1 and CDR2 sequences are LGHNA and YSLEER. The V and J ends lost 4 bases and 2 bases, in that order; junction bases with no gene match: 6. DNA of the CDR3: TGCGCCAGCAGCCCTCAGGCGGGGGGGACCTACGAGCAGTACTTC. Its translation is CASSPQAGGTYEQYF.

This chain joins TRBV4-1 and TRBJ2-2; 9 positions match TRBD1. There are 16 residues in the CDR3. With V trimmed by 5 bases and J by 6 bases, 10 bases remained unmatched. Germline loops: CDR1 MGHRA, CDR2 YSYEKL. This chain's CDR3 is CASSAPGQGLSGELFF. DNA of the CDR3: TGCGCCAGCAGCGCCCCGGGACAGGGTCTGTCCGGGGAGCTGTTTTTT.

J is TRBJ2-1 and V is TRBV7-2, with TRBD2 matching over 12 bases. This CDR3 is built from 16 residues. The germline V gene has CDR1 SGHTA and CDR2 FQGNSA. J gave up 8 bases and V 0 bases, and 5 bases lay outside the gene matches. The CDR3 loop reads CASSLAASGGAYEQFF. CDR3 DNA: TGTGCCAGCAGCTTAGCGGCTAGCGGGGGGGCATATGAGCAGTTCTTC. Combining the CDR3 with reference TRBV7-2 and TRBJ2-1 gives the whole variable domain GAGVSQSPSNKVTEKGKDVELRCDPISGHTALYWYRQSLGQGLEFLIYFQGNSAPDKSGLPSDRFSAERTGGSVSTLTIQRTQQEDSAVYLCASSLAASGGAYEQFFGPGTRLTVL.

The chain uses TRBV5-1 and TRBJ2-5; 7 bases align to TRBD1. CDR1 is SGHRS, CDR2 YFSETQ, per germline. V was clipped by 3 bases and J by 1 base; unmatched bases: 6. The CDR3 contains 15 residues. The CDR3 region has the DNA TGCGCCAGCAGCTCGAATGCAGGGGGCCAAGAGACCCAGTACTTC. Translation: CASSSNAGGQETQYF. Together with reference TRBV5-1 and TRBJ2-5, the CDR3 gives the full variable domain: KAGVTQTPRYLIKTRGQQVTLSCSPISGHRSVSWYQQTPGQGLQFLFEYFSETQRNKGNFPGRFSGRQFSNSRSEMNVSTLELGDSALYLCASSSNAGGQETQYFGPGTRLLVL.

The CDR3 region is CASSPSGPATNEKLFF. The CDR3 DNA reads TGTGCCAGCAGCCCCTCGGGCCCTGCAACTAATGAAAAACTGTTTTTT. The chain recombines TRBV7-9 with TRBJ1-4; D remains unclear. V lost 5 bases, J lost 0 bases, and 13 bases lay in between. CDR1 is SEHNR and CDR2 is FQNEAQ in the germline V gene (reference sequence). This CDR3 is 16 amino acids long.